The entry below describes one TCR beta chain. This record comes from a study of blood T cell repertoires in COVID-19. Looking at the study overall: Sources were T cells, B-cell-depleted T cells, or PBMCs; the material itself was cDNA or gDNA.

In the authors' workflow: Estimates of nucleated cell counts were drawn from the amplification of reference gene primers. Generated by immunoSEQ multiplex PCR, the TCRdb table keeps only in-frame clones and is missing some. The V and J calls and clone size are taken from that table; D and trimming were inferred from the DNA. The sample includes fewer than 350,000 clones, 85% to 90% of them seen just once. The study recruited people aged roughly 18 to 100 years across approximately 24 US areas. Allocation to cohorts depended on clinical history reported by the participants. Germline CDR1 is KGHSH and CDR2 is LQKENI. J was trimmed by 3 bases and V by 3 bases; bases with no gene match: 4. The CDR3 sequence is 15 residues long.

The origin of this receptor is a woman between 25 and 40 years old with acute COVID-19. The chain recombines TRBV18 with TRBJ2-7; TRBD1 agrees at 11 bases. The sample was PBMCs or T cells enriched from blood (not recorded which). The CDR3 DNA is TGTGCCAGCTCACCTGGGACAGGGGGGTTCTACGAGCAGTACTTC. Its translation is CASSPGTGGFYEQYF.